A single sample gave rise to the 2 T cell receptor beta chains below, sequenced in a study of radiotherapy plus CTLA-4 blockade in lung cancer. Sequencing was performed with immunoSEQ multiplex PCR; in TCRdb, only in-frame clones are kept and a portion is missing. In the table there are around 99,000 clones, roughly 88% of which are singletons. The specimen comprised peripheral blood, sampled from a patient treated with radiotherapy plus ipilimumab. The receptor set was obtained from a human donor with non-small cell lung cancer that progressed on radiotherapy plus ipilimumab.

This rearrangement joins TRBV19 to TRBJ1-3, with D perhaps matching TRBD1 (5 bases). The CDR3 length is 16 residues. The germline V and J ends were trimmed by 5 bases and 1 base, with 15 bases remaining between them. Germline V gene lookup returns CDR1 LNHDA and CDR2 SQIVND (reference sequence). In DNA, the CDR3 is TGTGCCAGTAGTTCCCGGCAGAGGGGTTCTGGAAACACCATATATTTT. It encodes CASSSRQRGSGNTIYF.

The chain links TRBV6-1 to TRBJ2-1; 12 bases match TRBD1. J gave up 9 bases and V 4 bases, and 1 base lay outside the gene matches. This CDR3 has 13 residues. Germline-derived CDR1 and CDR2 are MNHNS and SASEGT. CDR3 protein: CASSVGQGAEQFF. The CDR3 region has the DNA TGTGCCAGCAGTGTGGGACAGGGGGCTGAGCAGTTCTTC.